The 6 T cell receptor beta chains below come from one sample, sequenced in a study of T cell repertoires in cytomegalovirus infection. No antigen is known for these receptors. TCRdb reanalysed the reads using MiXCR and keeps one entry per CDR3 protein. The repertoire holds approximately 730,000 distinct CDR3 sequences, with 29% as singletons. The sample was cultured CD8+ T cells from PBMCs, taken from culture after CMV antigen stimulation. All receptors derive from a human donor in good health (CMV status not recorded). Some clones in this sample may be carry-over from other donors' samples.

The chain recombines TRBV4-1 with TRBJ2-5; possible D gene TRBD1, 5 bases. The length of the CDR3 is 15 residues. V lost 0 bases to trimming and J lost 10 bases, with 18 bases between them. Germline CDR1 is MGHRA and CDR2 is YSYEKL. This CDR3 reads CASSQDQGPTGGQYF. Written as DNA, the CDR3 is TGCGCCAGCAGCCAAGATCAGGGCCCCACTGGCGGCCAGTACTTC.

This chain uses TRBV7-9 with TRBJ2-4, with 7 bases lining up with TRBD1. Looked up from germline, CDR1 is SEHNR and CDR2 is FQNEAQ (reference sequence). Trimming took 1 base from V and 1 from J; bases not matched to a gene: 4. This CDR3 has 16 residues. CDR3 amino acids: CASSLGGTDAKNIQYF. CDR3 DNA sequence: TGTGCCAGCAGCTTAGGAGGGACAGATGCCAAAAACATTCAGTACTTC.

This rearrangement joins TRBV5-4 to TRBJ2-1; no clear D. The CDR3 sequence is 17 residues long. The V and J ends lost 1 base and 0 bases respectively, with 14 bases between them. Germline CDR1 and CDR2: SGHNT and YYREEE (reference sequence). CDR3 sequence (DNA): TGTGCCAGCAGCTTGAGGGCGGTAGTGGGCTCCTACAATGAGCAGTTCTTC. Protein product: CASSLRAVVGSYNEQFF.

The J gene is TRBJ2-7, the V gene TRBV19; D remains unclear. Trimming took off 4 bases at V and 6 bases at J, with 13 bases between the two ends. Germline V lookup: CDR1 LNHDA, CDR2 SQIVND (reference sequence). The CDR3 has 13 amino acids. The CDR3 sequence: CASSTAHGREQYF. For the CDR3, the DNA is TGTGCCAGTAGTACGGCACATGGGCGCGAGCAGTACTTC.

V usage is TRBV7-3 and J usage is TRBJ2-3; 9 bases are shared with TRBD1. The V and J ends lost 6 bases and 4 bases, in that order; junction bases with no gene match: 5. CDR1 and CDR2 (germline): SGHTA, FQGTGA. The CDR3 has 14 residues. CDR3 in amino acids: CASSLGQGSDTQYF. In DNA form, the CDR3 reads TGTGCCAGCAGTTTGGGACAGGGCTCAGATACGCAGTATTTT.

V usage is TRBV12-3 or TRBV12-4 and J usage is TRBJ2-5; D is unresolved. The length of the CDR3 is 12 residues. Trimming removed 2 bases from V and 4 bases from J, with 5 bases in between. CDR3 sequence reads: CASSLSSETQYF. CDR3 DNA: TGTGCCAGCAGTTTAAGTTCAGAGACCCAGTACTTC.